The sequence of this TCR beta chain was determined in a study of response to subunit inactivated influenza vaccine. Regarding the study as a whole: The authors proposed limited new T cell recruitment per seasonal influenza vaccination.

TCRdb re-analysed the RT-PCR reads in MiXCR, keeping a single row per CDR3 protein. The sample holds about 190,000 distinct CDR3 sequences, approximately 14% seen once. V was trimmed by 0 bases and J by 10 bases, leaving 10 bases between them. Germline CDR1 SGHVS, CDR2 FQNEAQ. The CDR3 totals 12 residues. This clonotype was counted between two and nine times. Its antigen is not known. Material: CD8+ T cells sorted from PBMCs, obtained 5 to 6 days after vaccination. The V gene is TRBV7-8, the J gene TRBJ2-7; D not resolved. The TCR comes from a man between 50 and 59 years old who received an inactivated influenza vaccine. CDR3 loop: CASSLASAEQYF. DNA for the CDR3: TGTGCCAGCAGCTTAGCGTCGGCGGAACAGTACTTC.